The source of this T cell receptor (beta chain) is a study of T cell repertoires in cytomegalovirus infection. The V end was cut by 6 bases, the J end by 6 bases, with 14 bases between. The CDR3 contains 14 residues. CDR1 and CDR2 (germline): SNHLY, FYNNEI. This clonotype showed up just a few times. Its antigen remains unknown. TCRdb re-derived calls from the reads in MiXCR, one entry per CDR3 protein. The sample lists some 800,000 distinct CDR3 sequences; 29% were seen once. The rearrangement uses TRBV2 and TRBJ2-2; no clear D gene. The TCR was taken from a human donor in good health (CMV status not recorded). Some clones in this sample may be carry-over from other donors' samples. The sample was cultured CD8+ T cells from PBMCs, taken from culture after CMV antigen stimulation. The CDR3 DNA follows: TGTGCCAGCAGCGGCCGACGCAGGCCCGGGGAGCTGTTTTTT. It encodes CASSGRRRPGELFF.